This T cell receptor (beta chain) was identified during a study of vaccination and CD4 T cells after COVID-19. Indicated treatment: approximately 9-day PBMC culture with coronavirus spike peptide pools or control peptides (ViraFEST assay). Cultures used some 2 million PBMCs per well, about 9.9 IU/ml IL-2 and 8 to 10 ug/ml peptides. With respect to this clonotype: Its antigen is unidentified.

Once obtained from cultured CD4+ T cells, the DNA was sequenced using the Oncomine TCR Beta short-read assay. Using its own MiXCR run on the PCR reads, TCRdb lists one record per CDR3 protein. Among 15,000 or so distinct CDR3 sequences, about 43% were seen once, and the ten largest hold 15% to 20%. Germline lookup yields CDR1 MNHEY and CDR2 SVGAGI. This CDR3 is built from 19 residues. The ends were cut back, 0 bases at V and 0 bases at J, with 15 bases in the middle. The sequence was obtained from a human donor who had recovered from COVID-19. The chain is built from TRBV6-5 and TRBJ1-6; D call uncertain. The sample here was CD4+ T cells from blood, cultured in vitro, taken before SARS-CoV-2 vaccination. The CDR3 reads CASSYSRFTVSSYNSPLHF. CDR3 nucleotides: TGTGCCAGCAGTTACTCGCGCTTTACAGTGAGCTCCTATAATTCACCCCTCCACTTT.